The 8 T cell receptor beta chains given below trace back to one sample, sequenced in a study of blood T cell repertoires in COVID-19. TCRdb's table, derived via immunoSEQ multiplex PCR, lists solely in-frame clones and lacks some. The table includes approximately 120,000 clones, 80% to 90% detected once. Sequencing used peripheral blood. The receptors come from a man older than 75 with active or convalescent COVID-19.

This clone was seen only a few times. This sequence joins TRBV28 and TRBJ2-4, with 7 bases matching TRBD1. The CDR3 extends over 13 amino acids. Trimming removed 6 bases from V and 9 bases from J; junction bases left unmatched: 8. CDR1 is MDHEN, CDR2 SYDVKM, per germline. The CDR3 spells CASSLDRDGIQYF. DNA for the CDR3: TGTGCCAGCAGCCTAGACAGGGATGGCATTCAGTACTTC.

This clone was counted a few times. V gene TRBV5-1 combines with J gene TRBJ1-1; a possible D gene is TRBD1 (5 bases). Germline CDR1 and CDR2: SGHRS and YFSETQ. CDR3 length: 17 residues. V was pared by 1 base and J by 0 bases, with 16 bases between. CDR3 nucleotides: TGCGCCAGCAGCTTGTCGGGACTGAGTATCATGAACACTGAAGCTTTCTTT. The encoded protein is CASSLSGLSIMNTEAFF.

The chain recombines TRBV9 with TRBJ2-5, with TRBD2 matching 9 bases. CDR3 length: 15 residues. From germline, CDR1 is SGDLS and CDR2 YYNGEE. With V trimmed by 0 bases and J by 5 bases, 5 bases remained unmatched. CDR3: CASSVAAGGKETQYF. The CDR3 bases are TGTGCCAGCAGCGTAGCCGCGGGGGGGAAGGAGACCCAGTACTTC. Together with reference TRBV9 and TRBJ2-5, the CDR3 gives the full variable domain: DSGVTQTPKHLITATGQRVTLRCSPRSGDLSVYWYQQSLDQGLQFLIQYYNGEERAKGNILERFSAQQFPDLHSELNLSSLELGDSALYFCASSVAAGGKETQYFGPGTRLLVL.

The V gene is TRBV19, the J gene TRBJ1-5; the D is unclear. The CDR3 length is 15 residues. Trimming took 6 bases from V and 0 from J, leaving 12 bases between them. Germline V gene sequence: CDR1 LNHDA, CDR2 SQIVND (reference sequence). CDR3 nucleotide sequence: TGTGCCAGTAGACAAACCCTCAATAGCAATCAGCCCCAGCATTTT. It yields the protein CASRQTLNSNQPQHF. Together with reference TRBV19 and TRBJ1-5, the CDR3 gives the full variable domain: DGGITQSPKYLFRKEGQNVTLSCEQNLNHDAMYWYRQDPGQGLRLIYYSQIVNDFQKGDIAEGYSVSREKKESFPLTVTSAQKNPTAFYLCASRQTLNSNQPQHFGDGTRLSIL.

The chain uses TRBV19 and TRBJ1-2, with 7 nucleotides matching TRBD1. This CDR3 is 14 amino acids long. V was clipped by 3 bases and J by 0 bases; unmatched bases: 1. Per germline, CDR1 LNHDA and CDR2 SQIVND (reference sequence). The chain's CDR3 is CASSIQGANYGYTF. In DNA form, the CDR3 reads TGTGCCAGTAGTATTCAGGGGGCTAACTATGGCTACACCTTC.

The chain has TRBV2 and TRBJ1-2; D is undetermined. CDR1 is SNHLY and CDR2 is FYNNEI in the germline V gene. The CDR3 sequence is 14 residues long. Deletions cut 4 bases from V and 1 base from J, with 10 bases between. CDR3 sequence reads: CASSGEGSNYGYTF. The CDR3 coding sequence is TGTGCCAGCAGTGGGGAGGGAAGTAACTATGGCTACACCTTC.

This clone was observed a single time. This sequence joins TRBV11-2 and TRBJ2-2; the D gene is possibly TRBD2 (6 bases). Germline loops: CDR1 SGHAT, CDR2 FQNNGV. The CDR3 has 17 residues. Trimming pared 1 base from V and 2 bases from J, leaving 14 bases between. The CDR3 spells CASSLGIAGLNTGELFF. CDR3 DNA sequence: TGTGCCAGCAGCTTAGGGATCGCGGGGCTTAACACCGGGGAGCTGTTTTTT.

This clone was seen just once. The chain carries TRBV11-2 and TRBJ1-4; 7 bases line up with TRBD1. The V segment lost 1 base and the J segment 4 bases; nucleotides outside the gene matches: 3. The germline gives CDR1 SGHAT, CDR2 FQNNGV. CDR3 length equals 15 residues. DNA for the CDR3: TGTGCCAGCAGCTTAGGCGGGACAGTTAATGAAAAACTGTTTTTT. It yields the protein CASSLGGTVNEKLFF.